The T cell receptor (beta chain) under discussion was sequenced for a study of blood T cell repertoires in COVID-19. Background on the study: The origin of the acute and convalescent COVID-19 samples was the United States, Italy and Spain. T cells, B-cell-depleted T cells, or PBMCs provided the cDNA or gDNA that served as material.

This study enrolled people aged about 18 to 95 from under 25 US geographic areas. In the source study's methods: Researchers report that nucleated cell counts were estimated from reference gene primer amplification. Generated by immunoSEQ multiplex PCR, the TCRdb table keeps only in-frame clones and is missing some. The DNA gave D and trimming, while V, J and clone size come from that table. The sample has 200,000 to 250,000 clones, 80% to 90% seen once. The CDR3 is 15 residues long. Per germline, CDR1 MDHEN and CDR2 SYDVKM. V trimming: 8 bases; J trimming: 6 bases; junction bases outside the gene matches: 10.

V usage is TRBV28 and J usage is TRBJ2-1, with 10 bases identical to TRBD2. The sample consisted of PBMCs or T cells enriched from blood (not recorded which). This TCR came from a middle-aged woman with acute COVID-19. This CDR3 is CASGTSLAGVNEQFF. The CDR3 coding sequence is TGTGCCAGCGGGACCTCGCTAGCGGGAGTCAATGAGCAGTTCTTC.